The source of this T cell receptor beta chain is a study of blood T cell repertoires in COVID-19. Study-wide background: Samples taken during acute and convalescent COVID-19 were collected in the United States, Italy and Spain. Sources were T cells, B-cell-depleted T cells, or PBMCs; the material itself was cDNA or gDNA.

The CDR3 covers 13 residues. V shed 6 bases and J shed 5 bases, with 13 bases lying between them. As handled by the study authors: Quantification of nucleated cells was approximated via reference gene primer amplification. Libraries were prepared by immunoSEQ multiplex PCR; TCRdb keeps only in-frame clonotypes and omits some of them. V and J calls and clone size are given by that table; D and trimming were obtained from the DNA. The sample has 90,000 or so clones; more than 70% are singletons. The TCR originated in a human donor in a cohort sampled during active COVID-19. Sequenced: peripheral blood. The chain is built from TRBV12-3 or TRBV12-4 and TRBJ1-1; D is unresolved. The CDR3 DNA reads as TGTGCCAGCAGCGCATCCCCGGGGACTGAAGCTTTCTTT. This translates into CASSASPGTEAFF.